These T cell receptor beta chains were read from a single sample in a study of T cell responses to AZD1222 COVID-19 vaccine. Using immunoSEQ multiplex PCR, the repertoire was profiled, and TCRdb retains in-frame clones only, with some absent. The sample has around 99,000 clones, roughly nine tenths seen once; the top ten hold 10% to 15%. This specimen consisted of peripheral blood, obtained on day 0 of AZD1222 vaccination. The receptors come from an adult in good health. CDR3s include the opening cysteine and the closing phenylalanine or tryptophan. The D gene is left open where the match is weak. Size values are once, few and many counts, or a class for expanded clones, and some rows have none.

clone size | J gene | D gene | V gene | CDR3 protein | CDR3 DNA
- | TRBJ1-2 | TRBD1 | TRBV6-5 | CATQDRANYGYTF | TGTGCCACTCAGGACAGGGCAAACTATGGCTACACCTTC
- | TRBJ1-1 | - | TRBV28 | CASTGDYYTEAFF | TGTGCCAGCACTGGGGATTATTACACTGAAGCTTTCTTT
- | TRBJ1-2 | TRBD1 | TRBV30 | CAWGPGTGLSASGYTF | TGTGCCTGGGGACCCGGGACAGGACTTTCAGCTAGCGGCTACACCTTC
- | TRBJ1-4 | - | TRBV6-5 | CASRTGGRGEKLFF | TGTGCCAGCAGAACCGGGGGGAGAGGAGAAAAACTGTTTTTT
- | TRBJ1-6 | TRBD1 | TRBV19 | CASSRRQGEDSPLHF | TGTGCCAGTAGTAGGCGACAGGGGGAAGATTCACCCCTCCACTTT
- | TRBJ2-2 | TRBD1 | TRBV5-3 | CARSLGQGALGNTGELFF | TGTGCCAGAAGCTTGGGACAGGGGGCGCTTGGAAACACCGGGGAGCTGTTTTTT
- | TRBJ1-5 | - | TRBV6-1 | CASSEHDLGTQHF | TGTGCCAGCAGTGAACATGACCTGGGAACCCAGCATTTT
- | TRBJ1-6 | - | TRBV6-5 | CASRTAQGNSPLHF | TGTGCCAGCAGGACGGCTCAAGGGAATTCACCCCTCCACTTT
- | TRBJ2-5 | TRBD1 | TRBV6-5 | CASSPPGQNQETQYF | TGTGCCAGCAGTCCGCCGGGACAGAACCAAGAGACCCAGTACTTC
- | TRBJ1-5 | TRBD1 | TRBV19 | CASSKGQFNQPQHF | TGTGCCAGTAGTAAGGGACAGTTCAATCAGCCCCAGCATTTT
- | TRBJ2-7 | TRBD2 | TRBV5-5 | CASSIAGSYEQYF | TGTGCCAGCAGCATAGCGGGGTCCTACGAGCAGTACTTC
- | TRBJ1-1 | - | TRBV5-4 | CASSLVGAPTEAFF | TGTGCCAGCAGCTTGGTGGGGGCCCCCACTGAAGCTTTCTTT
- | TRBJ2-1 | - | TRBV18 | CASSPPGGIYNEQFF | TGTGCCAGCTCACCACCGGGGGGTATCTACAATGAGCAGTTCTTC
- | TRBJ1-5 | - | TRBV20-1 | CSASRETNQPQHF | TGCAGTGCTAGTCGGGAAACCAATCAGCCCCAGCATTTT
- | TRBJ2-7 | - | TRBV27 | CASSPTGPSSYEQYF | TGTGCCAGCAGTCCCACGGGGCCGAGCTCCTACGAGCAGTACTTC
- | TRBJ1-6 | - | TRBV4-2 | CASSQDRRAGANSPLHF | TGTGCCAGCAGCCAAGATCGGAGGGCAGGGGCTAATTCACCCCTCCACTTT
once | TRBJ2-3 | TRBD1 | TRBV30 | CAWSRTGVAQDTQYF | TGTGCCTGGTCTCGGACAGGGGTAGCACAAGATACGCAGTATTTT
- | TRBJ1-1 | TRBD1 | TRBV7-2 | CASSHGTGISEAFF | TGTGCCAGCAGCCATGGGACAGGGATTTCCGAAGCTTTCTTT
once | TRBJ1-4 | - | TRBV7-9 | CASSLAQTEKLFF | TGTGCCAGCAGCTTAGCCCAGACGGAAAAACTGTTTTTT
- | TRBJ2-3 | - | TRBV11-2 | CASSLGRGLDTQYF | TGTGCCAGCAGCTTAGGGCGGGGACTCGATACGCAGTATTTT
- | TRBJ2-1 | - | TRBV6-5 | CASQKGWGRNEQFF | TGTGCCAGCCAGAAAGGGTGGGGGAGGAATGAGCAGTTCTTC
- | TRBJ2-3 | TRBD1 | TRBV19 | CASGTQGAVDTQYF | TGTGCCAGTGGAACACAGGGGGCCGTAGATACGCAGTATTTT
- | TRBJ1-4 | TRBD1 | TRBV24-1 | CATSDTGTGREKLFF | TGTGCCACCAGTGATACCGGGACAGGGCGAGAAAAACTGTTTTTT
few | TRBJ2-1 | TRBD2 | TRBV27 | CASSPLTSGVYNEQFF | TGTGCCAGCAGTCCACTGACTAGCGGGGTGTACAATGAGCAGTTCTTC
- | TRBJ2-7 | TRBD2 | TRBV14 | CASSQDSRLAGGEQYF | TGTGCCAGCAGCCAAGACTCCCGGTTAGCGGGGGGCGAGCAGTACTTC
- | TRBJ2-3 | TRBD1 | TRBV5-1 | CASSTRQGARTDTQYF | TGCGCCAGCAGCACACGACAGGGGGCCCGCACAGATACGCAGTATTTT